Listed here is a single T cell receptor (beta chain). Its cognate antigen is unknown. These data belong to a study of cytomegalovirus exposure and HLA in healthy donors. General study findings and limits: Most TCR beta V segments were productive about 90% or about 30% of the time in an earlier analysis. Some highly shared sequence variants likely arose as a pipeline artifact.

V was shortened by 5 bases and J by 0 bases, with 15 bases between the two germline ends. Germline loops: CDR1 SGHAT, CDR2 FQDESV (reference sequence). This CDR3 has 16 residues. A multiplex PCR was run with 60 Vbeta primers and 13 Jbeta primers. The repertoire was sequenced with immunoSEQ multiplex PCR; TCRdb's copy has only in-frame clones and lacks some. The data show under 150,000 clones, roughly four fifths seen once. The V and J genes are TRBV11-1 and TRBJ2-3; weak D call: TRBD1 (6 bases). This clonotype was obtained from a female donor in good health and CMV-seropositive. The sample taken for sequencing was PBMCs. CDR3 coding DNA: TGTGCCAGCAGCCCCTGGGGGCAGGTCAGCACAGATACGCAGTATTTT. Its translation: CASSPWGQVSTDTQYF.